This TCR beta chain was sequenced for a study of T cells in Graves' hyperthyroidism and ophthalmopathy. General study results and limits: Progression to ophthalmopathy was predicted a median of 6.5 months early. Through a model of 13 V-J features, ophthalmopathy was separated from stable hyperthyroidism.

Germline CDR1 MNHNS, CDR2 SASEGT. This CDR3 comprises 14 residues. V trimming: 5 bases; J trimming: 4 bases; junction bases outside the gene matches: 6. Amplification yielded TCR beta CDR3 regions, with RNA transcripts as the source. The primer set for the first-round RT-PCR of the TCR CDR3 was HTBI. One entry per CDR3 protein results from TCRdb running MiXCR on the multiplex PCR reads. The table lists under 350,000 distinct CDR3 sequences, 15% to 20% of them singletons. A few counts support this clonotype. Antigen: not known. Source material for PBMCs was about 10 ml fresh peripheral blood. The sequenced material came from blood. This clonotype originated in a woman aged 60-75 years with Graves' ophthalmopathy. The chain couples TRBV6-1 to TRBJ2-3; TRBD1 aligns across 7 bases. The CDR3 DNA reads as TGTGCCAGCAGTCTAAGACAGGGCCCAGATACGCAGTATTTT. Translation: CASSLRQGPDTQYF.